The clone carrying this T cell receptor beta chain came up many times. An end of the junction differs from the germline gene, which may be a read error. The time point: persistent/refractory GD, antithyroid drugs over 5 years with positive TRAb. Extracted RNA from PBMCs served as the source of the TCR library. This sample stems from a study of regulatory T cells in long-lasting Graves disease. Both iRepertoire HTBI primers and Arm-PCR of CDR3 regions were used to build the TCR beta libraries. TCRdb re-derived calls from the multiplex PCR reads in MiXCR, one entry per CDR3 protein. Altogether roughly 400,000 distinct CDR3 sequences are present, less than 25% being singletons, with the ten largest covering under 25%. The CDR3 length is 13 residues. CDR1 and CDR2 from the germline V gene are SGHRS and YFSETQ.

Sample: peripheral blood mononuclear cells (PBMCs), taken when the disease was refractory, from a patient treated with antithyroid drugs. The clonotype was recovered from a female donor with Graves disease. The V call is TRBV5-1, the J call TRBJ1-1; D remains ambiguous. The CDR3 sequence is CASSLVTNTEAFF. The CDR3 coding sequence is TGTGCCAGCAGCTTAGTTACTAACACTGAAGCTTTCTTT. Complete variable domain (other parts from reference TRBV5-1 and TRBJ1-1): KAGVTQTPRYLIKTRGQQVTLSCSPISGHRSVSWYQQTPGQGLQFLFEYFSETQRNKGNFPGRFSGRQFSNSRSEMNVSTLELGDSALYLCASSLVTNTEAFFGQGTRLTVV.